Presented here are 5 T cell receptor beta chains from one specimen sequenced in a study of shared clonotypes between healthy human individuals. TCRdb keeps only in-frame clones here, not all; method: immunoSEQ multiplex PCR. The sample contains about 460,000 clones, about 74% of which appear only once. Sample: PBMCs. The source of these receptors is a woman aged 40 to 55 in good health. Some clones in this sample may be carry-over from other donors' samples.

The V call is TRBV4-1, the J call TRBJ2-1; 7 nucleotides agree with TRBD1. The germline V gene has CDR1 MGHRA and CDR2 YSYEKL. The CDR3 is made up of 15 amino acids. After removal of 1 base from V and 4 bases from J, the junction contained 4 bases not matched to a gene. The CDR3 nucleotides read TGCGCCAGCAGCCAAGCTGAGGGACAGTACAATGAGCAGTTCTTC. This sequence encodes CASSQAEGQYNEQFF.

About this clone itself: A read error likely explains this, since a far larger clone differs by one base. The chain employs TRBV10-2 and TRBJ2-7; TRBD2 aligns across 9 bases. The CDR3 has 14 residues. Germline CDR1 is WSHSY and CDR2 is SAAADI. J was trimmed by 0 bases and V by 10 bases; bases with no gene match: 7. The CDR3 nucleotides read TGCGCCACCCGTCTTAGCGGGAGCTCCTACGAGCAGTACTTC. Amino acid sequence: CATRLSGSSYEQYF.

This clone was seen at least ten times. This sequence joins TRBV7-2 and TRBJ2-5; D not resolved. The CDR3 has 13 amino acids. Germline CDR1 and CDR2: SGHTA and FQGNSA. V shed 1 base and J shed 4 bases, with 7 bases lying between them. Here the CDR3 reads CASSLVWAETQYF. The CDR3 region has the DNA TGTGCCAGCAGCTTAGTGTGGGCAGAGACCCAGTACTTC.

J is TRBJ2-7 and V is TRBV10-3; D is uncertain. Germline CDR1 ENHRY, CDR2 SYGVKD. Trimming shortened V by 0 bases and J by 1 base, and 7 bases separated the two germline ends. This CDR3 is built from 14 residues. DNA of the CDR3: TGTGCCATCAGTGAGTCGGGAAAATCCTACGAGCAGTACTTC. Translated, it gives CAISESGKSYEQYF.

The rearrangement uses TRBV29-1 and TRBJ1-4, with D uncertain. The ends were cut back, 0 bases at V and 1 base at J, with 3 bases in the middle. Germline CDR1 SQVTM, CDR2 ANQGSEA. The CDR3 runs 13 residues. The CDR3: CSVEDRTNEKLFF. The CDR3 DNA reads as TGCAGCGTTGAAGACAGAACTAATGAAAAACTGTTTTTT.